This T cell receptor (beta chain) was identified during a study of blood T cell repertoires in COVID-19. On the study more broadly: COVID-19 samples from acute and convalescent phases originated in the United States, Italy and Spain. From T cells, B-cell-depleted T cells, or PBMCs came the material, which was cDNA or gDNA.

Per the study methods: Reference gene primer amplification in the assay estimated nucleated cell counts. Generated by immunoSEQ multiplex PCR, the TCRdb table keeps only in-frame clones and is missing some. The V and J calls and the clone size are those of that table, but D and trimming were determined from the DNA. The sample lists about 180,000 clones, 65% to 90% occurring once. V was trimmed by 6 bases and J by 0 bases, leaving 14 bases between them. Germline values: CDR1 LNHDA, CDR2 SQIVND (reference sequence). CDR3 size: 16 residues. The source material was peripheral blood. The TCR originated in a man between 45 and 60 years old with active or convalescent COVID-19. The V and J genes are TRBV19 and TRBJ2-2, with TRBD2 as a possible D gene (6 bases). The DNA of the CDR3 is TGTGCCAGTAGATACACCTTAGCGGCGAACACCGGGGAGCTGTTTTTT. This sequence encodes CASRYTLAANTGELFF.